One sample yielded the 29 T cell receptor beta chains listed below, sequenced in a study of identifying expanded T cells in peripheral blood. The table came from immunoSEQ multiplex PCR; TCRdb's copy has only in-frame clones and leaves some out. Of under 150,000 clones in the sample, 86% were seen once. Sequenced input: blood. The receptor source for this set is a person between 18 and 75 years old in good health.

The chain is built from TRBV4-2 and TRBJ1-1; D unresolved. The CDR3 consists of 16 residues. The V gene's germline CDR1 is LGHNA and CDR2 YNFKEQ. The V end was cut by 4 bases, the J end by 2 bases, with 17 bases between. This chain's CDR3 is CASSPSRQEVNTEAFF. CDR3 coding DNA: TGTGCCAGCAGCCCCTCGAGGCAGGAGGTAAACACTGAAGCTTTCTTT.

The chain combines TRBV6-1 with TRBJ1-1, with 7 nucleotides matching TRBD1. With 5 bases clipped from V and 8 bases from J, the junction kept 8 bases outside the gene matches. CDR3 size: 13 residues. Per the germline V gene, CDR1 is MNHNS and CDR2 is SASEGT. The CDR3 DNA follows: TGTGCCAGCAGTCCCACAGGGGAGGGAGAAGCTTTCTTT. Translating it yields CASSPTGEGEAFF.

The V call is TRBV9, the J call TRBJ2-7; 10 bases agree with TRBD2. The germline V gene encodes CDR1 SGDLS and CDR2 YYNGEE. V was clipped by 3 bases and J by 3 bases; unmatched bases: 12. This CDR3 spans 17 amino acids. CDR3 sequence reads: CASSAGTSDRAFYEQYF. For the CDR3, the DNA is TGTGCCAGCAGCGCCGGGACTAGCGATAGGGCTTTCTACGAGCAGTACTTC.

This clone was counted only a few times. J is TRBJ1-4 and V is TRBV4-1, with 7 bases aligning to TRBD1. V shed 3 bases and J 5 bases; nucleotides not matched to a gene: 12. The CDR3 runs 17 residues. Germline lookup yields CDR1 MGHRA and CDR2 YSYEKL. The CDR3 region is CASSQIAKDRENEKLFF. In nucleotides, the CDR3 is TGCGCCAGCAGCCAGATTGCTAAAGACAGGGAAAATGAAAAACTGTTTTTT.

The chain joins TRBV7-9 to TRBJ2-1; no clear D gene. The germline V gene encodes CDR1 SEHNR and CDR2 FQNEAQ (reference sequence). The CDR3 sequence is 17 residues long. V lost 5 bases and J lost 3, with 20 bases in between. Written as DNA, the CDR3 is TGTGCCAGCAGCCTCGGAATTGGGGAAGGGAACTACAATGAGCAGTTCTTC. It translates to CASSLGIGEGNYNEQFF.

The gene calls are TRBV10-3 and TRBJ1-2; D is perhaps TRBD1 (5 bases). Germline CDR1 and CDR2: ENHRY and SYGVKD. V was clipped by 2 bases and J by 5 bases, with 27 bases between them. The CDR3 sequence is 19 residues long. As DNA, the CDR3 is TGTGCCATCAGTGAGCCTGACCGTGCTAAGAAGGGAGAGGGGTATGGCTACACCTTC. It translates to CAISEPDRAKKGEGYGYTF.

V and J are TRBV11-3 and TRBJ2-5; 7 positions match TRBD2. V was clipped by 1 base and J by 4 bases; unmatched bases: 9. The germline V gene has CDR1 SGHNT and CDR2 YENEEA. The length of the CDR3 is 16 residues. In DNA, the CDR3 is TGTGCCAGCAGCTTAGGGGCGGGAGATAGCGGAGAGACCCAGTACTTC. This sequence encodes CASSLGAGDSGETQYF. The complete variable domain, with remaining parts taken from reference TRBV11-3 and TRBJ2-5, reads EAGVVQSPRYKIIEKKQPVAFWCNPISGHNTLYWYLQNLGQGPELLIRYENEEAVDDSQLPKDRFSAERLKGVDSTLKIQPAELGDSAVYLCASSLGAGDSGETQYFGPGTRLLVL.

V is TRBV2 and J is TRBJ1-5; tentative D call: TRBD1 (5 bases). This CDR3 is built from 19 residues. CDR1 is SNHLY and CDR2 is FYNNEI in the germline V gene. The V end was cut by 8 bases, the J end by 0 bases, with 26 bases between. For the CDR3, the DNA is TGTGCCAGCGCTAGTTCCCTGGTAGGGGCTGCTCTTAGCAATCAGCCCCAGCATTTT. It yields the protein CASASSLVGAALSNQPQHF.

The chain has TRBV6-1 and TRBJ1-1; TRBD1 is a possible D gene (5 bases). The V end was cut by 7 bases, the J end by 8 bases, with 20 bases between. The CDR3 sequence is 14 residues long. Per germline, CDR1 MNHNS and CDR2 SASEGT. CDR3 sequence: CASNRDGSIREAFF. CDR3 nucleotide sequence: TGTGCCAGCAATAGGGACGGATCCATTAGAGAAGCTTTCTTT.

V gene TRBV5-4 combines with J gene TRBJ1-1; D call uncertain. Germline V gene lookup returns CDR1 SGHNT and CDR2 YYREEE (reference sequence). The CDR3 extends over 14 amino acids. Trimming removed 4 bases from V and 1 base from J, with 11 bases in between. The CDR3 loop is CASSPSRGNTEAFF. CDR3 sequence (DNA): TGTGCCAGCAGCCCGAGCCGAGGGAACACTGAAGCTTTCTTT.

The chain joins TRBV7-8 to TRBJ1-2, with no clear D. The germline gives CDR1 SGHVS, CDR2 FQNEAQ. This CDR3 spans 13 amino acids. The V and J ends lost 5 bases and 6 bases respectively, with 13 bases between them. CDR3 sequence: CASSPLAGHGYTF. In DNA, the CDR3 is TGTGCCAGCAGCCCATTGGCGGGCCATGGCTACACCTTC.

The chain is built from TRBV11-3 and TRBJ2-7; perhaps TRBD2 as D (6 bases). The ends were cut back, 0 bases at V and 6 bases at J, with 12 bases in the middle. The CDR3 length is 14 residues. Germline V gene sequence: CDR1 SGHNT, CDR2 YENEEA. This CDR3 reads CASSLDPGAGEQYF. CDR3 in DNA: TGTGCCAGCAGCTTAGACCCGGGAGCCGGCGAGCAGTACTTC.

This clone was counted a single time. The CDR3 DNA reads as TGTGCCTCCCCGTGGTACGAGCAGTACTTC. It specifies CASPWYEQYF. The chain couples TRBV30 to TRBJ2-7; D call uncertain. The CDR3 consists of 10 residues. The germline V and J ends were trimmed by 7 bases and 4 bases, with 8 bases remaining between them. Germline CDR1 and CDR2: GTSNPN and SVGIG (reference sequence).

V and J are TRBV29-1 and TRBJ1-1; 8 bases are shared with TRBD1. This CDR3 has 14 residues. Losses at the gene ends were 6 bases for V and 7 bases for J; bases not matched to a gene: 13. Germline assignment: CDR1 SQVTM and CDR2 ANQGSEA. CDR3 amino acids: CSVKGGQGMVEAFF. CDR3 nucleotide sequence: TGCAGCGTCAAAGGCGGACAGGGTATGGTTGAAGCTTTCTTT.

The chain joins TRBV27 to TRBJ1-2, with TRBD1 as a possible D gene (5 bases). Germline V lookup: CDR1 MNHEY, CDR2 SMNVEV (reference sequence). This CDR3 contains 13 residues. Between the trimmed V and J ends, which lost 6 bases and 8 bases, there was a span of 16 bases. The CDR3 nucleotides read TGTGCCAGCAGCCAAGGACACGGATGGGGCTACACCTTC. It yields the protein CASSQGHGWGYTF.

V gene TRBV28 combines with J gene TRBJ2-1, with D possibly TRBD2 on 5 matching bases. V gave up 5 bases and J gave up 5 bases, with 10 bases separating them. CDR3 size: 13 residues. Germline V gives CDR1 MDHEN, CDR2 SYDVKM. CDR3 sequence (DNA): TGTGCCAGCAGTATATATAGCGACAATGAGCAGTTCTTC. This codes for CASSIYSDNEQFF.

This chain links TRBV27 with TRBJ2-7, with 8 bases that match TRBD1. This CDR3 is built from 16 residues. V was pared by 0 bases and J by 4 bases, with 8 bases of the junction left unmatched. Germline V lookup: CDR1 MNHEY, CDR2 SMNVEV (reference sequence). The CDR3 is CASSLSIAGGGYEQYF. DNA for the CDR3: TGTGCCAGCAGTTTATCGATCGCAGGGGGCGGATACGAGCAGTACTTC.

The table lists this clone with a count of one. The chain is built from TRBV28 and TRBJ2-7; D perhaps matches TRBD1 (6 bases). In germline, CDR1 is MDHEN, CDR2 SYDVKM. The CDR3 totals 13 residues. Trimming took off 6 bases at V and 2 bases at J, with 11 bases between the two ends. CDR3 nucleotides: TGTGCCAGCAGCTCCGGACAGCCCTACGAGCAGTACTTC. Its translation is CASSSGQPYEQYF.

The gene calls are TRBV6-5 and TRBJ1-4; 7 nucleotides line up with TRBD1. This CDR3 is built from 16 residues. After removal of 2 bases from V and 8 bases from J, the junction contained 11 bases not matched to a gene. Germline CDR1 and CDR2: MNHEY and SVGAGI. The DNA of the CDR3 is TGTGCCAGCAGTTACGCCCTCGGGACAGTTGGGGAAAAACTGTTTTTT. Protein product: CASSYALGTVGEKLFF.

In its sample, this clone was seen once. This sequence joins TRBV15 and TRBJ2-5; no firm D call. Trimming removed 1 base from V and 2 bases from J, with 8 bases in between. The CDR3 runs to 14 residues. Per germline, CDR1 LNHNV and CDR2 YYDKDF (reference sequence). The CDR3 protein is CATSRGRIQETQYF. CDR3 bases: TGTGCCACCAGCAGAGGTAGGATTCAAGAGACCCAGTACTTC.

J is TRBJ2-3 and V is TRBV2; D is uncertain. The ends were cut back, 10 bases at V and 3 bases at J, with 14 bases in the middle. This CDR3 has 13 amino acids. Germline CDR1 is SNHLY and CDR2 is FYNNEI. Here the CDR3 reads CATSGLRTDTQYF. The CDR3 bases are TGTGCCACCTCGGGTCTTCGTACAGATACGCAGTATTTT. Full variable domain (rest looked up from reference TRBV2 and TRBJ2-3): EPEVTQTPSHQVTQMGQEVILRCVPISNHLYFYWYRQILGQKVEFLVSFYNNEISEKSEIFDDQFSVERPDGSNFTLKIRSTKLEDSAMYFCATSGLRTDTQYFGPGTRLTVL.

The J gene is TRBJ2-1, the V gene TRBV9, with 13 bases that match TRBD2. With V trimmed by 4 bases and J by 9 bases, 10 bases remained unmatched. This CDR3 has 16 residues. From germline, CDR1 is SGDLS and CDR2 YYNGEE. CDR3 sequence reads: CASSPPGLAGIGEQFF. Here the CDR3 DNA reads TGTGCCAGCAGCCCACCGGGACTAGCGGGGATTGGTGAGCAGTTCTTC.

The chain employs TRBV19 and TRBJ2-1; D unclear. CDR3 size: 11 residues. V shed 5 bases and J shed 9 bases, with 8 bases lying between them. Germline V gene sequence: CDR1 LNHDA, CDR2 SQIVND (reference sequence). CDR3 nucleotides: TGTGCCAGTAGTTTATCGGCTGAGCAGTTCTTC. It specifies CASSLSAEQFF.

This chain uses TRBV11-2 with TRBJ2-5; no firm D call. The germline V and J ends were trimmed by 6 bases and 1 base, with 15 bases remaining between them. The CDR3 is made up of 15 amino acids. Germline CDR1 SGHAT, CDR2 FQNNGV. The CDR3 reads CASRTIGGPQETQYF. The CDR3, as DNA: TGTGCCAGCAGAACTATAGGTGGACCCCAAGAGACCCAGTACTTC.

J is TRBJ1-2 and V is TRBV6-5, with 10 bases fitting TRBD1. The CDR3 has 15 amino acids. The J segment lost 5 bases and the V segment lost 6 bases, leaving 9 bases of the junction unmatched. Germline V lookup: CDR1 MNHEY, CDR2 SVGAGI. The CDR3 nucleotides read TGTGCCAGCAGCGACGACAGGGGGCGGATTTATGGCTACACCTTC. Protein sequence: CASSDDRGRIYGYTF.

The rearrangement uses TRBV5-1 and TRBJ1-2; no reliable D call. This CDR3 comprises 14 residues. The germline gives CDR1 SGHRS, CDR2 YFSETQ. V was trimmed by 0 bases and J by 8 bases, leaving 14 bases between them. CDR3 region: CASSLGRVIGGYTF. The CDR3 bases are TGCGCCAGCAGCTTGGGGAGGGTTATAGGAGGCTACACCTTC.

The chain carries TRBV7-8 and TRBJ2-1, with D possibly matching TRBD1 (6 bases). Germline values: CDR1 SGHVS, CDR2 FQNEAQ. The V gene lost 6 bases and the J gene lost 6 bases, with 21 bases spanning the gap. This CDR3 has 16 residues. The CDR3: CASRFSTGPSPNEQFF. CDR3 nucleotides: TGTGCCAGCAGATTTTCAACAGGGCCTAGCCCCAATGAGCAGTTCTTC.

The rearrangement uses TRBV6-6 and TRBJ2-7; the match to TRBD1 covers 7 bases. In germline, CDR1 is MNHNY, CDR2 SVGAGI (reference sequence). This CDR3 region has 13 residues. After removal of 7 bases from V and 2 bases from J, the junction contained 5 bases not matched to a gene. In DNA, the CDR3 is TGTGCCAGCACACGACAGGGAACCTACGAGCAGTACTTC. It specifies CASTRQGTYEQYF.

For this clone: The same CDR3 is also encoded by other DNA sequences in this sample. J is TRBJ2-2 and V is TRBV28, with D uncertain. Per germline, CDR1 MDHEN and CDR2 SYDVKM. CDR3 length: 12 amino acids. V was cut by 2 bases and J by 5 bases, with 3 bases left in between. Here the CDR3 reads CASSLDTGELFF. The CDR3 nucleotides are TGTGCCAGCAGTTTAGATACCGGGGAGCTGTTTTTT.